Each of the 2 T cell receptor beta chains below was sequenced from the same sample in a study of blood T cell repertoires in COVID-19. TCRdb's table, derived via immunoSEQ multiplex PCR, lists solely in-frame clones and lacks some. The sample lists fewer than 400,000 clones, over 75% seen once, with over 2% in the top ten. Material: PBMCs or T cells enriched from blood (not recorded which). Receptors were obtained from a man between 25 and 39 years old who had recovered from COVID-19.

In this sample, this clone turned up a few times. The V gene is TRBV5-1, the J gene TRBJ1-6; no firm D call. This CDR3 contains 16 residues. Germline V lookup: CDR1 SGHRS, CDR2 YFSETQ. Between the trimmed V and J ends, which lost 0 bases and 8 bases, there was a span of 15 bases. The CDR3 sequence: CASSLGSAGSDSPLHF. In nucleotides, the CDR3 is TGCGCCAGCAGCTTGGGGTCAGCGGGCAGTGATTCACCCCTCCACTTT.

The V call is TRBV11-3, the J call TRBJ2-4; a possible D gene is TRBD1 (6 bases). The ends were cut back, 1 base at V and 5 bases at J, with 6 bases in the middle. Germline V gene lookup returns CDR1 SGHNT and CDR2 YENEEA. This CDR3 spans 13 amino acids. CDR3 coding DNA: TGTGCCAGCAGCTTAGGACAGGAAAACATTCAGTACTTC. Protein sequence: CASSLGQENIQYF.